This T cell receptor (beta chain) appears in the sequencing data of a study of CD8 T cells in Susac syndrome. Whole-study results and caveats: The study recognized that its TCR sequencing and HLA analysis covered a relatively small number of individuals.

Reverse transcription of about 0.45 to 1 ug RNA used random hexamers. Amplification of TCR beta CDR3 was carried out by immunoSEQ multiplex PCR, which covered 54 Vbeta and 13 Jbeta segments. TCRdb itself ran the immunoSEQ multiplex PCR reads through MiXCR, one entry per CDR3 protein. The sample holds roughly 200,000 distinct CDR3 sequences, approximately 94% seen once. The CDR3 has 14 residues. The germline gives CDR1 LGHNA, CDR2 YSLEER. Trimming removed 0 bases at V and 4 bases at J, with 9 bases between. Points on this clonotype: Its specificity is not known.

The TEMRA cells underwent FACS enrichment, while the CD8+ and CD4+ T cells underwent negative isolation. The sequence derives from a human donor with multiple sclerosis. The rearrangement links TRBV4-3 to TRBJ2-5; D gene uncertain. The sample comprised CD4+ T cells from PBMCs. DNA of the CDR3: TGCGCCAGCAGCCAAGAGGCCTGGCGAGAGACCCAGTACTTC. Protein sequence: CASSQEAWRETQYF.